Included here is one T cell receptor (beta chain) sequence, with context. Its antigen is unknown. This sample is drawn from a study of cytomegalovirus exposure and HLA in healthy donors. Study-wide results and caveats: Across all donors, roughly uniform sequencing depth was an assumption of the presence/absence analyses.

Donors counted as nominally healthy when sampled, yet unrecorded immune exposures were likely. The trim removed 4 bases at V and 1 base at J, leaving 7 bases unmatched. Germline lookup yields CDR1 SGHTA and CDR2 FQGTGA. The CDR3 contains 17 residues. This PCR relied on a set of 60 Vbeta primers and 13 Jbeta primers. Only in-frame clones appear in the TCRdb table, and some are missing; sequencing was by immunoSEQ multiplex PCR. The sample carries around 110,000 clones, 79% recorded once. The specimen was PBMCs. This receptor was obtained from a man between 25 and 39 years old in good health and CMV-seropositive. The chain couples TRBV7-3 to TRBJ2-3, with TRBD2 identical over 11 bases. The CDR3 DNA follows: TGTGCCAGCAGCTCGCGGACTAGCGGGTTAGGCACAGATACGCAGTATTTT. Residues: CASSSRTSGLGTDTQYF. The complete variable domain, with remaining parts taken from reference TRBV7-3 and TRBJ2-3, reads GAGVSQTPSNKVTEKGKYVELRCDPISGHTALYWYRQSLGQGPEFLIYFQGTGAADDSGLPNDRFFAVRPEGSVSTLKIQRTERGDSAVYLCASSSRTSGLGTDTQYFGPGTRLTVL.